The source of this T cell receptor (beta chain) is a study of CD8+CD57+ T cells in acquired aplastic anemia (dated by TCRdb to 2017 to 2018). For context, the study as a whole: DNA extracted from sorted CD4+ and CD8+ cells had a mean of 3.2 ug, with a range of about 0.19 to 27.4 ug. Mean read counts for healthy donor samples were approximately 10 million for CD4+ cells and about 12 million for CD8+ cells.

Profiling of TCR beta VDJ combinations and CDR3 sequences used genomic DNA as the template. An Illumina HiSeq 2000 was the platform used for TCR repertoire sequencing. The authors' pipeline ran thus. Repertoires were assessed using TRBV/TRBJ rearrangement plots, CDR3 size and DJ length profiles, and Simpson's diversity index. The immunodominant clone was defined as the most abundant DNA sequence in deep sequencing data. CDR3 amino acid sequences were checked for sharing across subjects and were also compared against the VDJdb database and published repertoires. Using fastp trimming at Q25 and MiXCR clonotype assembly, TCRdb reanalyzed the public sequencing data and kept in-frame beta chains. Rows are unified per CDR3 protein, each entry keeping the most common DNA and genes. These V and J calls originate from TCRdb's pipeline instead of the authors' own analysis. The table for this sample lists about 170,000 distinct CDR3 sequences; 35% to 55% of them were counted only once. 0.8% to 1.1% of the sample is taken by the ten largest.

TCR repertoires of sorted CD4+ and CD8+ blood T cells from severe aplastic anemia patients and healthy subjects were deep-sequenced in the study. Ficoll-Paque density gradient centrifugation was used to isolate peripheral blood mononuclear cells. Before DNA extraction, CD4+ and CD8+ T cells were sorted with FACS or magnetic beads. On this clonotype itself: Its antigen specificity is not known. The junction differs from germline at one of its ends, possibly a read error.

Paper-wide results and their limitations: Around 28 CD8+ CDR3 sequences were found to be shared between patients and controls, but these sequences appeared to be highly expressed in patients and within the immunodominant clones of the patients. Between patients and healthy controls, no significant difference in CD8+ Simpson's diversity was found (P=0.060).

Inclusive of the bounding cysteine and phenylalanine, the CDR3 is 14 residues long. Just the 42-base CDR3 DNA is kept, in frame starting at base 1. According to the germline V gene, CDR1 reads ENHRY and CDR2 reads SYGVKD. The sequenced material came from sorted CD4+, CD8+, or CD8+CD57+ T cells (not recorded which) from PBMCs. The chain joins TRBV10-3 to TRBJ1-2; TRBD1 matches 7 bases in the middle. This TCR was sampled from a human donor in good health. The CDR3 loop reads CASSPPRDSYGYTF. The nucleotide sequence is TGTGCCAGCAGTCCTCCTAGGGACAGCTATGGCTACACCTTC.